Following are 5 T cell receptor beta chains from one sample sequenced in a study of identical twins. Each CDR3 protein is one row after TCRdb ran MiXCR on the 5' RACE reads. The repertoire includes 420,000 or so distinct CDR3 sequences, around a sixth of them detected once, and 9% to 15% sits in the top ten. Sequenced: naive T cells sorted from blood. All receptors derive from a man aged 50 to 60 in good health.

In its sample, this clonotype was seen a few times. CDR3: CSARPRGAGQPQHF. In DNA, the CDR3 is TGCAGTGCCCGGCCCCGGGGGGCAGGGCAGCCCCAGCATTTT. The V gene is TRBV20-1, the J gene TRBJ1-5; perhaps TRBD1 as D (6 bases). Trimming pared 6 bases from V and 7 bases from J, leaving 19 bases between. Germline assignment: CDR1 DFQATT and CDR2 SNEGSKA (reference sequence). CDR3 length: 14 amino acids.

The chain has TRBV4-1 and TRBJ1-1, with TRBD1 matching 7 bases. This CDR3 spans 16 amino acids. The germline V gene encodes CDR1 MGHRA and CDR2 YSYEKL. The V and J ends lost 1 base and 0 bases, in that order; junction bases with no gene match: 5. CDR3 in DNA: TGCGCCAGCAGCCAAGTTAACAGGGGATTGAACACTGAAGCTTTCTTT. Protein sequence: CASSQVNRGLNTEAFF.

This clonotype was counted ten times or more. The chain uses TRBV4-3 and TRBJ2-7, with TRBD2 identical over 8 bases. The CDR3 spans 16 residues. Per the germline V gene, CDR1 is LGHNA and CDR2 is YSLEER. The V and J ends lost 1 base and 3 bases, in that order; junction bases with no gene match: 8. This chain's CDR3 is CASSQANGGEVYEQYF. The CDR3 nucleotides read TGCGCCAGCAGCCAAGCAAACGGGGGGGAGGTCTACGAGCAGTACTTC.

The genes are TRBV20-1 and TRBJ2-2; 9 nucleotides line up with TRBD2. V was pared by 0 bases and J by 2 bases, with 1 base of the junction left unmatched. The CDR3 sequence is 15 residues long. Germline CDR1 DFQATT, CDR2 SNEGSKA (reference sequence). CDR3 DNA: TGCAGTGCTAGAGAGGGGACTAGCAACACCGGGGAGCTGTTTTTT. It translates to CSAREGTSNTGELFF.

This clonotype was counted only a few times. The V and J genes are TRBV12-3 or TRBV12-4 and TRBJ1-5; D possibly corresponds to TRBD1 (5 bases). The V end was cut by 0 bases, the J end by 7 bases, with 10 bases between. The length of the CDR3 is 14 residues. The CDR3 bases are TGTGCCAGCAGTTTAGCGCAGGGTGAACAGCCCCAGCATTTT. Its translation is CASSLAQGEQPQHF.